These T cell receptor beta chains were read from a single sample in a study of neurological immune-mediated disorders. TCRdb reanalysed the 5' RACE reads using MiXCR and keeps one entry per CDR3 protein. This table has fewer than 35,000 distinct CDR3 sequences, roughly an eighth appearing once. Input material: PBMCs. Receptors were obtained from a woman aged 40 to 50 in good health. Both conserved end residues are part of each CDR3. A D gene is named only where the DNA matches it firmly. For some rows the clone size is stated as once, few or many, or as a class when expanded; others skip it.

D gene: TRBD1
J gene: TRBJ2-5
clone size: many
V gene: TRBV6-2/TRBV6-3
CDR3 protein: CASSFRQGAWETQYF
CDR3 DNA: TGTGCCAGCAGTTTTCGACAGGGGGCTTGGGAGACCCAGTACTTC

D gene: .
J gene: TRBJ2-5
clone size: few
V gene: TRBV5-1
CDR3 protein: CASSLGTASALQETQYF
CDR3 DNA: TGCGCCAGCAGCTTGGGAACCGCTAGTGCCCTCCAAGAGACCCAGTACTTC

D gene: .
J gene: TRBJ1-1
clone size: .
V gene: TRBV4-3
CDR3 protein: CASSQDAGMGTEAFF
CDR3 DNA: TGCGCCAGCAGCCAAGATGCCGGGATGGGCACTGAAGCTTTCTTT

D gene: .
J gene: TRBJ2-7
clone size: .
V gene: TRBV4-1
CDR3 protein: CASSQDGLFISEQYF
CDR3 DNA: TGCGCCAGCAGCCAAGACGGGCTGTTCATTAGTGAGCAGTACTTC

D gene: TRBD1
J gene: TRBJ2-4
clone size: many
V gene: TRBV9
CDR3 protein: CASSVGTGINIQYF
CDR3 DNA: TGTGCCAGCAGCGTAGGGACAGGGATAAACATTCAGTACTTC

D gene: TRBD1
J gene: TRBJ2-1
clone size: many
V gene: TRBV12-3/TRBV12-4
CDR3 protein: CASSLRQGGGNEQFF
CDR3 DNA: TGTGCCAGCAGTCTCAGACAGGGGGGGGGGAATGAGCAGTTCTTC

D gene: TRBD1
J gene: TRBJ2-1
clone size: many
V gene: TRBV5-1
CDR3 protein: CASSLGQGWNYNEQFF
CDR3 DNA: TGCGCCAGCAGCTTAGGACAGGGATGGAACTACAATGAGCAGTTCTTC

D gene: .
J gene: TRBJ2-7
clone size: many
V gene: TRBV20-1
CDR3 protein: CSARDRYRRYEQYF
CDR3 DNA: TGCAGTGCTAGAGATCGGTACAGGCGATACGAGCAGTACTTC

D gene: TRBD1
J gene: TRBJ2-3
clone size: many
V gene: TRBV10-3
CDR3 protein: CAISVRTGSTDTQYF
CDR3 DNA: TGTGCCATCAGTGTCAGGACAGGGTCAACAGATACGCAGTATTTT

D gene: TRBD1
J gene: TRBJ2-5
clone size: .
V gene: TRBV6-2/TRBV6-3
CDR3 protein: CASSYLLDRRETQYF
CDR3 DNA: TGCGCCAGCAGTTACCTTCTGGACAGGAGGGAGACCCAGTACTTC

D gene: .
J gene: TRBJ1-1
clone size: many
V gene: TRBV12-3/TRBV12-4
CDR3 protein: CASSQRGRRRWGEAFF
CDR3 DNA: TGTGCCAGCAGTCAGAGAGGCCGGAGAAGGTGGGGTGAAGCTTTCTTT

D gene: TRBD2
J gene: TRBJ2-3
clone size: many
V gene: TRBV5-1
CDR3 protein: CASSLGLAGGSTDTQYF
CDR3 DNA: TGCGCCAGCAGCTTGGGACTAGCGGGGGGAAGCACAGATACGCAGTATTTT

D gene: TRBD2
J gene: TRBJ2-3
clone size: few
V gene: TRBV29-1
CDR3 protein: CSVPAGEDTQYF
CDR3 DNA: TGCAGCGTCCCTGCGGGGGAAGATACGCAGTATTTT

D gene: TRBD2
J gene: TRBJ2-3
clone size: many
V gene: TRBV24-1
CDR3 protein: CATSGHGTSGTVTDTQYF
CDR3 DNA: TGTGCCACCAGTGGCCACGGGACTAGCGGAACAGTCACAGATACGCAGTATTTT

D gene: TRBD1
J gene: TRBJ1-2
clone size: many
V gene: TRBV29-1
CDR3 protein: CSVPRQGANYGYTF
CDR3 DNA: TGCAGCGTTCCACGACAGGGAGCTAACTATGGCTACACCTTC

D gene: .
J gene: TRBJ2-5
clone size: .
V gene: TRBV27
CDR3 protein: CASSLSASTETRYF
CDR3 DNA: TGTGCCAGCAGTTTATCGGCTAGCACAGAGACCCGGTACTTC

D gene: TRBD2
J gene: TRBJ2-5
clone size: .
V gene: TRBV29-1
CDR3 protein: CSVDGTSGQETQYF
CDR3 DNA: TGCAGCGTTGACGGGACTAGCGGACAAGAGACCCAGTACTTC

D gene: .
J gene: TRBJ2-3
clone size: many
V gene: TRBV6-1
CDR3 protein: CASSGLAGSTRRDTQYF
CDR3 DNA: TGTGCCAGCAGTGGTCTGGCGGGGTCCACCAGACGAGATACGCAGTATTTT

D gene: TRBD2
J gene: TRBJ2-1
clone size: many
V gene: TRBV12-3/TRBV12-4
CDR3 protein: CASSPRLAGVGEQFF
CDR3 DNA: TGTGCCAGCAGTCCTCGACTAGCGGGAGTAGGTGAGCAGTTCTTC

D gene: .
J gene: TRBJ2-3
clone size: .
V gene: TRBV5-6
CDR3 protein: CASSFRGTTDTQYF
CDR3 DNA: TGTGCCAGCAGCTTCAGAGGAACCACAGATACGCAGTATTTT